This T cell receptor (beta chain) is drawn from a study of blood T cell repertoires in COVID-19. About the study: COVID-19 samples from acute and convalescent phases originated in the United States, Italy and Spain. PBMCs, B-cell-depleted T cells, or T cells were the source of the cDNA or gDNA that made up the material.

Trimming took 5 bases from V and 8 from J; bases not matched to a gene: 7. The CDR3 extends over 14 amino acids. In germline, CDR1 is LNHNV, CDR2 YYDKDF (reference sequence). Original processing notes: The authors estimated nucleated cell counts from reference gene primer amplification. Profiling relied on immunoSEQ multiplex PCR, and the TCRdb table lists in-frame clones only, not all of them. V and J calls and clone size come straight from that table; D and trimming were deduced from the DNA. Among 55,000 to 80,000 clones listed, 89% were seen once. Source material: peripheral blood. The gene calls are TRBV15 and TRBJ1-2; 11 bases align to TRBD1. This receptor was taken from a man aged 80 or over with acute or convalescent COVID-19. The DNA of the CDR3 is TGTGCCACCAGCTGGGACAGGGGGGCGTCAGGCTACACCTTC. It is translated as CATSWDRGASGYTF.